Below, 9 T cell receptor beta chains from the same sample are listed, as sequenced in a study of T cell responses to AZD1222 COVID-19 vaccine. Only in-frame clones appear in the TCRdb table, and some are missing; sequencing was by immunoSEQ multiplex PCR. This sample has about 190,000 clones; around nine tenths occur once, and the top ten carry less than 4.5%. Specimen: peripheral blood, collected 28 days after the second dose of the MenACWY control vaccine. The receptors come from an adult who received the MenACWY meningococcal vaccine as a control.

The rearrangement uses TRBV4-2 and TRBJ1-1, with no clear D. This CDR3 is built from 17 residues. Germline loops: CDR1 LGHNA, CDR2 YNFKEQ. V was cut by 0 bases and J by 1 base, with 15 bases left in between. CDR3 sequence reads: CASSQDVMAGKNTEAFF. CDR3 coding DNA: TGTGCCAGCAGCCAAGACGTTATGGCGGGAAAGAACACTGAAGCTTTCTTT.

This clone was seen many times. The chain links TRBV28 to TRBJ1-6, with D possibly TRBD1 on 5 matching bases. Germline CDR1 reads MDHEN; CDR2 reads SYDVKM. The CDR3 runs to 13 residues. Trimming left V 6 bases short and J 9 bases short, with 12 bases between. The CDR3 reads CASRDTGGSPLHF. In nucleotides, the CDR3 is TGTGCCAGCAGGGACACAGGAGGTTCACCCCTCCACTTT. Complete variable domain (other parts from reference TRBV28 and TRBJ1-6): DVKVTQSSRYLVKRTGEKVFLECVQDMDHENMFWYRQDPGLGLRLIYFSYDVKMKEKGDIPEGYSVSREKKERFSLILESASTNQTSMYLCASRDTGGSPLHFGNGTRLTVT.

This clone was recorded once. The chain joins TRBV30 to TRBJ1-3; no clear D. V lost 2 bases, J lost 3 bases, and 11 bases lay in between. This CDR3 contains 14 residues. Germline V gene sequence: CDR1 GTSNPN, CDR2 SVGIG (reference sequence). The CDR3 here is CAWSRGLGGNTIYF. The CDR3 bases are TGTGCCTGGAGTCGGGGTCTGGGTGGAAACACCATATATTTT.

The CDR3 here is CASTEGARETQYF. The CDR3 DNA reads as TGTGCCAGCACCGAGGGGGCAAGGGAGACCCAGTACTTC. This chain connects TRBV6-5 to TRBJ2-5, with 7 bases fitting TRBD1. Trimming at V came to 7 bases and at J to 5 bases, leaving 7 bases not matched to a gene. The germline gives CDR1 MNHEY, CDR2 SVGAGI. The CDR3 sequence is 13 residues long.

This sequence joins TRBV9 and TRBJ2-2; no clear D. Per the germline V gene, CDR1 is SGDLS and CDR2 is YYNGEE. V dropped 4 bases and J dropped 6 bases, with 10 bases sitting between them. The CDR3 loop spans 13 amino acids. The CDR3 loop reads CASSPHMAGELFF. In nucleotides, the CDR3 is TGTGCCAGCAGCCCACACATGGCCGGGGAGCTGTTTTTT.

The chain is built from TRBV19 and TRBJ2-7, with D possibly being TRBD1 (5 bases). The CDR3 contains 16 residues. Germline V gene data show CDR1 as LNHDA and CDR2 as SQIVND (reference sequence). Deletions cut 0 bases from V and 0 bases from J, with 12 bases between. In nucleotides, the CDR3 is TGTGCCAGTAGTATAGATGGGGCCACAAGCTCCTACGAGCAGTACTTC. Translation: CASSIDGATSSYEQYF.

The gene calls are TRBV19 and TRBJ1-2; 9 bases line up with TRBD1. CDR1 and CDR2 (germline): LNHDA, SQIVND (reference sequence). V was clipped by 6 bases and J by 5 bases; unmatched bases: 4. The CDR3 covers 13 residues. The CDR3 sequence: CASRGQGWYGYTF. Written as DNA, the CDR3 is TGTGCCAGTAGGGGACAGGGTTGGTATGGCTACACCTTC.

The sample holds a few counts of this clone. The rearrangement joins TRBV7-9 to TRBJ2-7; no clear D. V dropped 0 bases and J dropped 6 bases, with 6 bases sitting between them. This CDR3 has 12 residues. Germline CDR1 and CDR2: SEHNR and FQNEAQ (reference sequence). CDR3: CASSLAHSEQYF. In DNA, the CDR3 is TGTGCCAGCAGCTTAGCCCATAGCGAGCAGTACTTC.

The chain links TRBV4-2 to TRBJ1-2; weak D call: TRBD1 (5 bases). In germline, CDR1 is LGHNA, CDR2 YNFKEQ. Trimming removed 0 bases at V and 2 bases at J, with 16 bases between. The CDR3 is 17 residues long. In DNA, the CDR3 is TGTGCCAGCAGCCAAGATCAAGGGCAGGGTACGAACTATGGCTACACCTTC. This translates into CASSQDQGQGTNYGYTF.